This is a list of T cell receptor beta chains from one sample in a study of T cells after yellow fever vaccination. One entry per CDR3 protein results from TCRdb running MiXCR on the 5' RACE reads. The table lists about 360,000 distinct CDR3 sequences, over 5% of them singletons. Sample: PBMCs, taken 5 days after the yellow fever booster vaccination. These receptors all come from a man aged 25-45 years who received the YFV17D yellow fever vaccine. The CDR3 runs from the conserved cysteine through the conserved F or W. A D gene is named only where the DNA matches it firmly. Size is stated for part of the rows, as once, few or many counts, or as a class when the clone is expanded.

. 15 TRBJ2-7 many TRBV5-1 CASSSQGTPSYEQYF TGCGCCAGCAGCAGTCAGGGGACCCCTTCCTACGAGCAGTACTTC
. 14 TRBJ2-2 few TRBV20-1 CSASFRTVTGELFF TGCAGTGCTAGTTTCCGGACCGTCACCGGGGAGCTGTTTTTT
TRBD1 14 TRBJ2-5 few TRBV5-1 CASSSGQGVVTQYF TGCGCCAGCAGCTCTGGACAGGGGGTGGTGACCCAGTACTTC
TRBD2 18 TRBJ2-3 few TRBV15 CATSRDAPGTTSTDTQYF TGTGCCACCAGCAGAGATGCGCCGGGGACTACATCCACAGATACGCAGTATTTT
TRBD2 15 TRBJ2-1 few TRBV7-2 CASSLGLAGRDEQFF TGTGCCAGCAGCTTAGGACTAGCGGGAAGGGATGAGCAGTTCTTC
TRBD2 15 TRBJ2-7 many TRBV7-2 CASSLSSGRAAEQYF TGTGCCAGCAGCTTATCTAGCGGGAGGGCCGCCGAGCAGTACTTC
. 15 TRBJ1-2 . TRBV7-2 CASSLRDPGMGGYTF TGTGCCAGCAGCTTACGGGACCCCGGGATGGGGGGCTACACCTTC
TRBD2 14 TRBJ2-1 few TRBV6-2/TRBV6-3 CASRREGLSNEQFF TGTGCCAGCAGAAGGGAGGGCCTAAGCAATGAGCAGTTCTTC
. 16 TRBJ1-5 few TRBV7-2 CASSLGTLNSNQPQHF TGTGCCAGCAGCTTAGGGACACTGAATAGCAATCAGCCCCAGCATTTT
. 16 TRBJ2-3 few TRBV27 CASSLYAGTSTDTQYF TGTGCCAGCAGTTTATACGCGGGTACCAGCACAGATACGCAGTATTTT
TRBD2 13 TRBJ2-7 few TRBV20-1 CSATREGSYEQYF TGCAGTGCTACACGGGAGGGCTCCTACGAGCAGTACTTC
. 13 TRBJ2-7 . TRBV20-1 CRGGAGPSYEQYF TGCAGGGGTGGCGCGGGGCCCTCCTACGAGCAGTACTTC
. 12 TRBJ2-5 many TRBV6-2/TRBV6-3 CASSRLGETQYF TGTGCCAGCAGTCGACTTGGAGAGACCCAGTACTTC
TRBD1 16 TRBJ2-1 many TRBV28 CASEGADSRTYNEQFF TGTGCCAGCGAGGGGGCAGATTCCAGAACCTACAATGAGCAGTTCTTC
. 15 TRBJ2-7 . TRBV5-4 CASSRRGREAYELYF TGTGCCAGCAGCCGACGGGGTCGCGAGGCCTACGAGCTGTACTTC
. 13 TRBJ2-1 few TRBV18 CASSAVTYNEQFF TGTGCTTCGTCAGCGGTTACCTACAATGAGCAGTTCTTC